This T cell receptor beta chain was retrieved from a study of CD8 T cells in ankylosing spondylitis. The length of the CDR3 is 16 residues. Germline CDR1 reads SGHTA; CDR2 reads FQGNSA. V lost 7 bases and J lost 7, with 20 bases in between. This clonotype was seen a few times. Each CDR3 protein is one row after TCRdb ran MiXCR on the 5' RACE reads. The sample holds some 130,000 distinct CDR3 sequences, roughly 8.8% seen once. The chain carries TRBV7-2 and TRBJ1-6, with D maybe TRBD1 (6 bases). Sequencing was performed on blood, either unsorted or a sorted T cell fraction (not recorded which). This TCR came from a male donor with ankylosing spondylitis or in good health (not recorded which). The CDR3 protein is CASTLTGTGRNSPLHF. The DNA for the CDR3 is TGTGCCAGCACCCTAACTGGAACAGGGAGGAATTCACCCCTCCACTTT.